These 26 T cell receptor beta chains share one sample of origin, sequenced in a study of blood T cell repertoires in COVID-19. Only in-frame clones appear in the TCRdb table, and some are missing; sequencing was by immunoSEQ multiplex PCR. The sample includes about 150,000 clones, roughly 84% seen only once; the top ten take around 5%. The sequencing input was PBMCs or T cells enriched from blood (not recorded which). The source is a man in his sixties or seventies who had been exposed to COVID-19.

V gene TRBV2 combines with J gene TRBJ2-1; D unresolved. The CDR3 length is 11 residues. The V gene lost 6 bases and the J gene lost 7 bases, with 7 bases spanning the gap. CDR1 and CDR2 from the germline V gene are SNHLY and FYNNEI. The CDR3 reads CASSAQNEQFF. CDR3 nucleotides: TGTGCCAGCAGCGCTCAGAATGAGCAGTTCTTC.

The chain uses TRBV24-1 and TRBJ1-2; TRBD1 matches at 8 bases. The germline CDR1 and CDR2 sequences are KGHDR and SFDVKD. J was trimmed by 6 bases and V by 6 bases; bases with no gene match: 5. This CDR3 region has 13 residues. The CDR3 loop is CATSQDRDNGYTF. DNA for the CDR3: TGTGCCACCAGTCAGGACAGGGACAATGGCTACACCTTC.

The CDR3 coding sequence is TGTGCCAGCAGTGGAGGACAGGGACGTATTTGGGACACTGAAGCTTTCTTT. Translated: CASSGGQGRIWDTEAFF. The chain has TRBV6-1 and TRBJ1-1, with 8 positions matching TRBD1. V lost 4 bases and J lost 3; bases outside the gene matches: 13. This CDR3 is built from 17 residues. Germline V gene sequence: CDR1 MNHNS, CDR2 SASEGT.

The chain combines TRBV7-2 with TRBJ2-1; 7 nucleotides align to TRBD2. The J segment lost 4 bases and the V segment lost 5 bases, leaving 8 bases of the junction unmatched. CDR3 length: 15 amino acids. Germline V lookup: CDR1 SGHTA, CDR2 FQGNSA. In DNA form, the CDR3 reads TGTGCCAGCAGCCCGGCCAGCGGGATATACAATGAGCAGTTCTTC. It translates to CASSPASGIYNEQFF.

The V and J genes are TRBV5-1 and TRBJ1-1, with a tentative D call TRBD1 (5 bases). With 3 bases removed from V and 8 bases from J, the gap between germline ends came to 20 bases. Germline lookup yields CDR1 SGHRS and CDR2 YFSETQ. The CDR3 extends over 15 amino acids. This chain's CDR3 is CASSYGGAGDKEAFF. The DNA for the CDR3 is TGCGCCAGCAGCTATGGGGGAGCGGGGGATAAAGAAGCTTTCTTT.

The chain employs TRBV7-6 and TRBJ1-3, with D possibly matching TRBD1 (6 bases). Deletions cut 2 bases from V and 4 bases from J, with 18 bases between. Germline V gene sequence: CDR1 SGHVS, CDR2 FNYEAQ. This CDR3 spans 17 amino acids. CDR3 sequence reads: CASSLYGVGGSGNTIYF. The CDR3 bases are TGTGCCAGCAGCTTATATGGTGTAGGGGGATCGGGAAACACCATATATTTT.

The V gene is TRBV9, the J gene TRBJ2-3, with D possibly being TRBD2 (6 bases). This CDR3 spans 15 amino acids. Germline V lookup: CDR1 SGDLS, CDR2 YYNGEE. Trimming took off 4 bases at V and 5 bases at J, with 17 bases between the two ends. Here the CDR3 reads CASSLDGAGRDTQYF. CDR3 in DNA: TGTGCCAGCAGCCTCGACGGGGCGGGGAGAGATACGCAGTATTTT.

A note on this clone: One junction end does not reproduce the germline sequence, and a read error may be involved. The V gene is TRBV27, the J gene TRBJ2-2; D remains unclear. Germline assignment: CDR1 MNHEY and CDR2 SMNVEV (reference sequence). The CDR3 is 13 amino acids. The CDR3 loop reads CASSLSHTRELFF. The CDR3 nucleotides read TGTGCCAGCAGTTTATCTCACACCCGGGAGCTGTTTTTT.

V and J are TRBV10-3 and TRBJ1-1, with no clear D. V was cut by 3 bases and J by 1 base, with 9 bases left in between. The germline CDR1 and CDR2 sequences are ENHRY and SYGVKD. CDR3 size: 14 residues. Here the CDR3 reads CAISESGPNTEAFF. In nucleotides, the CDR3 is TGTGCCATCAGTGAATCTGGGCCGAACACTGAAGCTTTCTTT.

The rearrangement links TRBV5-1 to TRBJ2-2; the D gene is possibly TRBD1 (6 bases). Trimming took off 0 bases at V and 0 bases at J, with 12 bases between the two ends. The CDR3 is 17 residues long. Germline-derived CDR1 and CDR2 are SGHRS and YFSETQ. CDR3 sequence reads: CASSLGSGTPNTGELFF. CDR3 nucleotides: TGCGCCAGCAGCTTGGGGAGTGGGACACCGAACACCGGGGAGCTGTTTTTT. The whole variable domain, filled in from reference TRBV5-1 and TRBJ2-2, reads KAGVTQTPRYLIKTRGQQVTLSCSPISGHRSVSWYQQTPGQGLQFLFEYFSETQRNKGNFPGRFSGRQFSNSRSEMNVSTLELGDSALYLCASSLGSGTPNTGELFFGEGSRLTVL.

The CDR3 DNA is TGCGCCAGCAGCCTTGGACACATGGACGACGAGCAGTACTTC. This translates into CASSLGHMDDEQYF. The V and J genes are TRBV5-1 and TRBJ2-7; possible D gene TRBD1, 5 bases. Trimming took off 4 bases at V and 5 bases at J, with 16 bases between the two ends. Per the germline V gene, CDR1 is SGHRS and CDR2 is YFSETQ. This CDR3 contains 14 residues.

The J gene is TRBJ2-3, the V gene TRBV14, with D possibly matching TRBD1 (5 bases). The CDR3 loop spans 14 amino acids. CDR1 and CDR2 (germline): SGHDN, FVKESK. With 3 bases removed from V and 8 bases from J, the gap between germline ends came to 15 bases. Here the CDR3 reads CASSHKGWWGTQYF. The CDR3 DNA is TGTGCCAGCAGCCATAAGGGGTGGTGGGGTACGCAGTATTTT.

The CDR3 loop is CASSPSAGAVYGYTF. The CDR3 DNA sequence: TGTGCCAGCAGTCCCTCGGCGGGGGCGGTCTATGGCTACACCTTC. This chain connects TRBV6-5 to TRBJ1-2, with D possibly TRBD1 on 6 matching bases. The CDR3 extends over 15 amino acids. Germline CDR1 and CDR2: MNHEY and SVGAGI. With 5 bases removed from V and 4 bases from J, the gap between germline ends came to 17 bases.

This rearrangement joins TRBV30 to TRBJ2-3; D perhaps matches TRBD2 (5 bases). The ends were cut back, 3 bases at V and 6 bases at J, with 10 bases in the middle. The CDR3 is 12 residues long. The germline V gene encodes CDR1 GTSNPN and CDR2 SVGIG (reference sequence). CDR3 in DNA: TGTGCCTGGAGCCCCGGCGGGGATACGCAGTATTTT. Translating it yields CAWSPGGDTQYF.

V and J are TRBV4-3 and TRBJ1-1; 9 bases align to TRBD1. CDR1 is LGHNA, CDR2 YSLEER, per germline. Trimming removed 1 base from V and 5 bases from J; junction bases left unmatched: 2. The CDR3 spans 14 residues. CDR3 loop: CASSQVGTGTEAFF. CDR3 sequence (DNA): TGCGCCAGCAGCCAAGTTGGGACAGGGACTGAAGCTTTCTTT.

This sequence joins TRBV2 and TRBJ1-5, with a possible D match to TRBD1 (5 bases). This CDR3 is 13 amino acids long. V was cut by 5 bases and J by 9 bases, with 14 bases left in between. The germline CDR1 and CDR2 sequences are SNHLY and FYNNEI. The CDR3 loop is CASSKDDGGPQHF. In DNA form, the CDR3 reads TGTGCCAGCAGTAAAGACGACGGGGGGCCCCAGCATTTT.

CDR3: CASRVRGDNSPLHF. Written as DNA, the CDR3 is TGCGCCAGCAGAGTCAGGGGGGATAATTCACCCCTCCACTTT. The J gene is TRBJ1-6, the V gene TRBV5-1; TRBD1 matches 7 bases. The CDR3 has 14 amino acids. The V segment lost 5 bases and the J segment 5 bases; nucleotides outside the gene matches: 4. Germline lookup yields CDR1 SGHRS and CDR2 YFSETQ.

The V call is TRBV6-5, the J call TRBJ2-7, with 12 bases fitting TRBD1. CDR3 length equals 13 residues. CDR1 MNHEY and CDR2 SVGAGI come from the germline V gene. J lost 4 bases, V lost 9 bases, and 4 bases had no gene match. The DNA of the CDR3 is TGTGCCAGTCGGGACAGGGGGCCTTACGAGCAGTACTTC. Encoded protein: CASRDRGPYEQYF.

The V gene is TRBV7-9, the J gene TRBJ2-3, with 15 nucleotides matching TRBD2. J gave up 2 bases and V 3 bases, and 6 bases lay outside the gene matches. This CDR3 is 18 amino acids long. Germline V CDR1 and CDR2: SEHNR, FQNEAQ (reference sequence). Here the CDR3 DNA reads TGTGCCAGCAGCTTCGGGACTAGCGGGGGGATTCTCACAGATACGCAGTATTTT. Amino acid sequence: CASSFGTSGGILTDTQYF.

The chain carries TRBV18 and TRBJ1-4; TRBD1 matches at 7 bases. Germline-derived CDR1 and CDR2 are KGHSH and LQKENI. This CDR3 spans 14 amino acids. The trim removed 1 base at V and 8 bases at J, leaving 4 bases unmatched. This CDR3 is CASSPRDSGEKLFF. Written as DNA, the CDR3 is TGTGCCAGCTCACCACGGGACAGCGGCGAAAAACTGTTTTTT.

The V and J genes are TRBV27 and TRBJ1-1; 7 positions match TRBD1. V shed 3 bases, J shed 3 bases, and the junction held 4 bases outside the gene matches. The CDR3 sequence is 14 residues long. Per germline, CDR1 MNHEY and CDR2 SMNVEV (reference sequence). DNA for the CDR3: TGTGCCAGCAGTTTCGTTACAGGGGACACTGAAGCTTTCTTT. The encoded protein is CASSFVTGDTEAFF.

The chain is built from TRBV4-1 and TRBJ2-1; no clear D gene. CDR3 length equals 12 residues. The germline V and J ends were trimmed by 1 base and 8 bases, with 6 bases remaining between them. The germline V gene has CDR1 MGHRA and CDR2 YSYEKL. The CDR3 coding sequence is TGCGCCAGCAGCCAAGCATTAGATGAGCAGTTCTTC. Translated, it gives CASSQALDEQFF.

This clone occurred once. V is TRBV6-5 and J is TRBJ1-1; TRBD1 is a possible D gene (6 bases). This CDR3 region has 14 residues. Germline V lookup: CDR1 MNHEY, CDR2 SVGAGI. Trimming stripped 0 bases from V and 6 bases from J, with 11 bases between. The CDR3 nucleotides are TGTGCCAGCAGTTACTCAGGGACAAGGCCTGAAGCTTTCTTT. Translation gives CASSYSGTRPEAFF.

The chain links TRBV20-1 to TRBJ1-1; D may be TRBD1 (5 bases). V was pared by 3 bases and J by 1 base, with 12 bases between. Germline-derived CDR1 and CDR2 are DFQATT and SNEGSKA (reference sequence). This CDR3 region has 14 residues. In nucleotides, the CDR3 is TGCAGTGCTAGTCGGGGGAGTACGAACACTGAAGCTTTCTTT. Translation gives CSASRGSTNTEAFF.

The chain joins TRBV19 to TRBJ1-2; D call uncertain. With 3 bases removed from V and 6 bases from J, the gap between germline ends came to 8 bases. Germline V gene sequence: CDR1 LNHDA, CDR2 SQIVND (reference sequence). The CDR3 totals 12 residues. The CDR3 bases are TGTGCCAGTAGTATCTCGTACAATGGCTACACCTTC. It yields the protein CASSISYNGYTF.

This chain joins TRBV3-1 (or the pseudogene TRBV3-2) and TRBJ2-2; 7 bases match TRBD2. The CDR3 is 14 residues long. The germline gives CDR1 LGHDT, CDR2 YNNKEL (reference sequence). V lost 1 base and J lost 6; bases outside the gene matches: 2. The CDR3 DNA sequence: TGTGCCAGCAGCCAAGTACGGGGGGCCGGGGAGCTGTTTTTT. Its translation is CASSQVRGAGELFF.